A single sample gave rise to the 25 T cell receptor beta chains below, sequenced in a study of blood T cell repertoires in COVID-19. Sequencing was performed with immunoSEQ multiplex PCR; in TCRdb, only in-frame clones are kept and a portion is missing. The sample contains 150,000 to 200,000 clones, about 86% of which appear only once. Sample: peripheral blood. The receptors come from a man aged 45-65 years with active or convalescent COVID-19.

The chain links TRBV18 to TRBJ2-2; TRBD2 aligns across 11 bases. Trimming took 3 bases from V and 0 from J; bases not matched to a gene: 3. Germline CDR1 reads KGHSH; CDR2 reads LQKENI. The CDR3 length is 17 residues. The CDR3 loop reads CASSPLAGGANTGELFF. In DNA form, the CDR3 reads TGTGCCAGCTCACCGTTAGCGGGAGGGGCGAACACCGGGGAGCTGTTTTTT.

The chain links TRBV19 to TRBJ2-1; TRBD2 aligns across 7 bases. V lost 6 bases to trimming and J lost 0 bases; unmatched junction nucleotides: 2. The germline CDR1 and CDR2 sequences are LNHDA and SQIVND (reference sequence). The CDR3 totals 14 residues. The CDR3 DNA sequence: TGTGCCAGTAGCCGGACTAGCTCCTACAATGAGCAGTTCTTC. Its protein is CASSRTSSYNEQFF. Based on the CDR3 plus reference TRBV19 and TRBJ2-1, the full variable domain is DGGITQSPKYLFRKEGQNVTLSCEQNLNHDAMYWYRQDPGQGLRLIYYSQIVNDFQKGDIAEGYSVSREKKESFPLTVTSAQKNPTAFYLCASSRTSSYNEQFFGPGTRLTVL.

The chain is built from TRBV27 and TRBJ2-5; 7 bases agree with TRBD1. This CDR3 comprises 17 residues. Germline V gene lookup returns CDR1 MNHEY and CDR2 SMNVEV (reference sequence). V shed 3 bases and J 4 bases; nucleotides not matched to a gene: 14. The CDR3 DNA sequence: TGTGCCAGCAGTTTGGCCCGACAGGGAGAGGTTCCAGAGACCCAGTACTTC. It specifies CASSLARQGEVPETQYF.

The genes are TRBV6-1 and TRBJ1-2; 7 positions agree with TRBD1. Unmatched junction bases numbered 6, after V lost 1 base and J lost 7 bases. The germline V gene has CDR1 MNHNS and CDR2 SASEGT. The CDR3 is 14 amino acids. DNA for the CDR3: TGTGCCAGCAGTGAAGGGTTAGGGGGCCTTGGCTACACCTTC. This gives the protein CASSEGLGGLGYTF.

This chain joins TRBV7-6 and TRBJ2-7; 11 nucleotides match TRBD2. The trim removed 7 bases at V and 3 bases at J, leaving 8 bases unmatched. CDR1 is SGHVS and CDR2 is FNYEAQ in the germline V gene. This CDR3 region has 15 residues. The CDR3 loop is CASTELGTSGYEQYF. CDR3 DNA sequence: TGTGCCAGCACCGAACTTGGGACTAGCGGCTACGAGCAGTACTTC.

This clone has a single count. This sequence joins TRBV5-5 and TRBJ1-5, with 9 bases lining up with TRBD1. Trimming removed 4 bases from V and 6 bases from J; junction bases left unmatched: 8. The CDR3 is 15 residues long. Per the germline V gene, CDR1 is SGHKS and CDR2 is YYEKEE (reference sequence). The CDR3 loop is CASSPSRDRVQPQHF. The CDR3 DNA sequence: TGTGCCAGCAGCCCCAGCCGGGACAGGGTTCAGCCCCAGCATTTT.

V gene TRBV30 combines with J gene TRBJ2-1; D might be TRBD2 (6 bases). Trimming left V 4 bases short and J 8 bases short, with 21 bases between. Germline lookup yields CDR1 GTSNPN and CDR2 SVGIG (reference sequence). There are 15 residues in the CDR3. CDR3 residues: CAWNLRETGKDEQFF. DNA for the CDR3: TGTGCCTGGAACCTACGGGAGACCGGGAAAGATGAGCAGTTCTTC.

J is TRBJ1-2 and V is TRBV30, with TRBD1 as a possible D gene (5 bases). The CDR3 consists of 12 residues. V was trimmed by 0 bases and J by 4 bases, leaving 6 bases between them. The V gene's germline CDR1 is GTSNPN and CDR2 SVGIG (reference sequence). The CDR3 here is CAWSVGAYGYTF. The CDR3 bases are TGTGCCTGGAGTGTTGGGGCCTATGGCTACACCTTC.

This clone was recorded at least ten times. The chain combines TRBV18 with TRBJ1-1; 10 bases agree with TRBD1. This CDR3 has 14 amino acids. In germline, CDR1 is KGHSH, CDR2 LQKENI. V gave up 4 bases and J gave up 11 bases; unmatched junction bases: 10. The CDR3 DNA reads TGTGCCAGCTCACTTATAGGGACAGGGGACGAGGCTTTCTTT. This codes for CASSLIGTGDEAFF.

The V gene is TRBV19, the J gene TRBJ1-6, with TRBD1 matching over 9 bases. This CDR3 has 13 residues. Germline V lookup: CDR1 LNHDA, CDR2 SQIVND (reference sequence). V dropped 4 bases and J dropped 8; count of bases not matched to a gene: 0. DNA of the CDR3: TGTGCCAGTAGTAGGACAGGGGATTCACCCCTCCACTTT. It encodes CASSRTGDSPLHF.

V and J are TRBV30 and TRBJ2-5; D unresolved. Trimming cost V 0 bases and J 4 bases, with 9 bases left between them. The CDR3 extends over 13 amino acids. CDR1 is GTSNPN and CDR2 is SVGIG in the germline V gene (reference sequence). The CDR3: CAWSVRDLETQYF. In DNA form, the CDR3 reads TGTGCCTGGAGTGTACGCGACTTAGAGACCCAGTACTTC.

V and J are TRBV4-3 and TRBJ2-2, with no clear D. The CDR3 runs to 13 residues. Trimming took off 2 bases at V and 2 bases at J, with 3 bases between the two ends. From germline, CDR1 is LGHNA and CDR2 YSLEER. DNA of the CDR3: TGCGCCAGCAGCCAAACTAACACCGGGGAGCTGTTTTTT. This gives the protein CASSQTNTGELFF.

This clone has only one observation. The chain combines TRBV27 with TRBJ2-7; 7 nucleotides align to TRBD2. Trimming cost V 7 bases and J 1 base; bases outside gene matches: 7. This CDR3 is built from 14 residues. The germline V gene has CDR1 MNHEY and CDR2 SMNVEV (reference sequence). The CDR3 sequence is CASKTSAGSYEQYF. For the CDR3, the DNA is TGTGCCAGCAAAACTAGCGCGGGTTCCTACGAGCAGTACTTC.

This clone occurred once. The CDR3 DNA reads as TGCAGTGCTAGTAGCTCGGGGGGGAACACTGAAGCTTTCTTT. Residues: CSASSSGGNTEAFF. The chain combines TRBV20-1 with TRBJ1-1; D is perhaps TRBD1 (5 bases). Germline values: CDR1 DFQATT, CDR2 SNEGSKA (reference sequence). Trimming took off 3 bases at V and 1 base at J, with 12 bases between the two ends. This CDR3 has 14 residues.

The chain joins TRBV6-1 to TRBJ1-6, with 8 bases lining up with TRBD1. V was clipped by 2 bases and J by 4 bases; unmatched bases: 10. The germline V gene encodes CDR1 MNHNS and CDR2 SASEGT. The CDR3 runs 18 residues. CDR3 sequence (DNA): TGTGCCAGCAGTGAAAGAGACAGGGGAGGTAGGTATAATTCACCCCTCCACTTT. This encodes CASSERDRGGRYNSPLHF.

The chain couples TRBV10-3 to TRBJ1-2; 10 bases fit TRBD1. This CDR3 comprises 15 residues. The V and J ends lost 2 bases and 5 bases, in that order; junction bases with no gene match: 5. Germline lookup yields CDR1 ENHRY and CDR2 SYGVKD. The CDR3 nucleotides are TGTGCCATCAGTGAGGATGGACAGGGGGGATATGGCTACACCTTC. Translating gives CAISEDGQGGYGYTF.

The CDR3 protein is CASSNGGGANVLTF. The CDR3 nucleotides read TGTGCCAGCTCAAACGGGGGAGGGGCCAACGTCCTGACTTTC. The chain is built from TRBV18 and TRBJ2-6, with D perhaps TRBD2 (6 bases). The CDR3 runs 14 residues. Germline values: CDR1 KGHSH, CDR2 LQKENI. Trimming took 5 bases from V and 4 from J, leaving 9 bases between them.

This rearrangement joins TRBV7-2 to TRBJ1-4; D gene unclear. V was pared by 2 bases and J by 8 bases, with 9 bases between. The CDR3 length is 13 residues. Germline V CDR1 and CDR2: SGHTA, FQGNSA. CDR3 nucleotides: TGTGCCAGCAGCTTAAGTCCCCTAGAAAAACTGTTTTTT. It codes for CASSLSPLEKLFF.

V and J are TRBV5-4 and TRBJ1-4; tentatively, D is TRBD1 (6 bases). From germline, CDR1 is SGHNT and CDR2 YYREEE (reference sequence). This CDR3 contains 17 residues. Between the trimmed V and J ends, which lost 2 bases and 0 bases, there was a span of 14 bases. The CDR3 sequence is CASSLTGFTATNEKLFF. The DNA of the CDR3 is TGTGCCAGCAGCTTAACAGGGTTTACGGCAACTAATGAAAAACTGTTTTTT.

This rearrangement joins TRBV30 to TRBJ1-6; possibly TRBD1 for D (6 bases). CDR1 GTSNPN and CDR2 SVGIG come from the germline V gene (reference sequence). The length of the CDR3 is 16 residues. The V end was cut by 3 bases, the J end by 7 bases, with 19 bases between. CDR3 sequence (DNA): TGTGCCTGGAGAACGACCCAGGGGACCCAGAATTCACCCCTCCACTTT. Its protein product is CAWRTTQGTQNSPLHF.

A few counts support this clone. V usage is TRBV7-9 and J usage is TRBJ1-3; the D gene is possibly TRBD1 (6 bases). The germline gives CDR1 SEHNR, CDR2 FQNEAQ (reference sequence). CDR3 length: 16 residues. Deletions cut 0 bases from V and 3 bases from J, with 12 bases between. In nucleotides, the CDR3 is TGTGCCAGCAGCTTAGCGGCAGGGGTGAATGGAAACACCATATATTTT. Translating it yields CASSLAAGVNGNTIYF.

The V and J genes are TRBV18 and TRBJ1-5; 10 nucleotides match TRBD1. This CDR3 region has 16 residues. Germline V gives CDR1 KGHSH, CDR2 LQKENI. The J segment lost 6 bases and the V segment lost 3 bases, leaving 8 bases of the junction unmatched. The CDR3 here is CASSPFGQGDVQPQHF. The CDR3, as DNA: TGTGCCAGCTCACCCTTCGGACAGGGGGACGTTCAGCCCCAGCATTTT.

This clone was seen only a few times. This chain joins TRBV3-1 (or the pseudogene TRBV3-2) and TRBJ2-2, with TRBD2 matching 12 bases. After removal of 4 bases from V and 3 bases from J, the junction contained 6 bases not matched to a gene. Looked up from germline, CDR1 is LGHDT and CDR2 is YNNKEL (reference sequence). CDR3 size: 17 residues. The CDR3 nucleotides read TGTGCCAGCAGCCTGCTAGCGGGAGGGCAGGACACCGGGGAGCTGTTTTTT. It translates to CASSLLAGGQDTGELFF.

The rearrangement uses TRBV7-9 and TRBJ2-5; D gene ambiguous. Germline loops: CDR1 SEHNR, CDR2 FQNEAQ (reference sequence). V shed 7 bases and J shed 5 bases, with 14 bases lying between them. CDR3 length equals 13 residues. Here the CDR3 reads CASTYGSWETQYF. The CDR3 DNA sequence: TGTGCCAGCACTTACGGGTCCTGGGAGACCCAGTACTTC.

The chain's CDR3 is CASRSNRDEQFF. CDR3 coding DNA: TGTGCCAGCAGATCCAACAGGGATGAGCAGTTCTTC. V gene TRBV28 combines with J gene TRBJ2-1; weak D call: TRBD1 (6 bases). The ends were cut back, 6 bases at V and 8 bases at J, with 11 bases in the middle. This CDR3 comprises 12 residues. Germline V gene sequence: CDR1 MDHEN, CDR2 SYDVKM.